This TCR beta chain was sequenced for a study of T cell repertoires in cytomegalovirus infection. At the level of the study: Public signatures in TCR beta pointed to CMV infection and matching HLA type.

TCRdb reprocessed the reads via MiXCR and lists one record per CDR3 protein. The sample contains around 530,000 distinct CDR3 sequences, approximately 26% of which appear only once. V was pared by 10 bases and J by 5 bases, with 17 bases between. Germline values: CDR1 LNHDA, CDR2 SQIVND (reference sequence). The CDR3 sequence is 13 residues long. Overall study results and limits: The ex vivo response showed dominance by HLA-C-restricted CMV-specific TCR beta clonotypes. Cumulated frequencies of public TCR beta families served to identify carriers of CMV plus the relevant HLA.

A few counts support this clonotype. Its antigen remains unknown. Specimen: PBMCs. The TCR sequence derives from a human donor in good health (CMV status not recorded). Some clones in this sample may be carry-over from other donors' samples. V gene TRBV19 combines with J gene TRBJ2-5; tentatively, D is TRBD1 or TRBD2 (7 bases each). The CDR3 loop is CATRGGPAETQYF. The CDR3 DNA reads TGTGCCACCAGGGGGGGGCCGGCGGAGACCCAGTACTTC.